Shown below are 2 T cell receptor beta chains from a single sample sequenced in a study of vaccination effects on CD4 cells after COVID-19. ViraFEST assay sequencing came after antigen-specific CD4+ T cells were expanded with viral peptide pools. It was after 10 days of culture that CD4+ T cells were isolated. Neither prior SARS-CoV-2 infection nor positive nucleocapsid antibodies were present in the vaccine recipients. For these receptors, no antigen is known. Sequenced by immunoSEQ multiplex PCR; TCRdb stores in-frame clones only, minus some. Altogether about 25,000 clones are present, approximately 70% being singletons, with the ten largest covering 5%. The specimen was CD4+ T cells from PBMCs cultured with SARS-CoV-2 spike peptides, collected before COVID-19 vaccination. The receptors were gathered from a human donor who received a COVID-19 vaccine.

The CDR3 is CASSYSIAQVVVKNIQYF. The CDR3 DNA is TGTGCCAGCAGTTACTCGATTGCTCAAGTGGTTGTCAAAAACATTCAGTACTTC. V gene TRBV6-2 or TRBV6-3 combines with J gene TRBJ2-4; D is unclear. V gave up 0 bases and J gave up 3 bases, with 18 bases separating them. The CDR3 covers 18 residues. From germline, CDR1 is MNHEY and CDR2 SVGEGT.

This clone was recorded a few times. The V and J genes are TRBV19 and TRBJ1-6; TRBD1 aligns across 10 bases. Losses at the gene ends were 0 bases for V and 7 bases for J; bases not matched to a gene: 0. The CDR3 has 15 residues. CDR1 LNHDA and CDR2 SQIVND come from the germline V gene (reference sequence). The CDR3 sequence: CASSIEDRGNSPLHF. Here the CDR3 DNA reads TGTGCCAGTAGTATAGAGGACAGGGGGAATTCACCCCTCCACTTT.